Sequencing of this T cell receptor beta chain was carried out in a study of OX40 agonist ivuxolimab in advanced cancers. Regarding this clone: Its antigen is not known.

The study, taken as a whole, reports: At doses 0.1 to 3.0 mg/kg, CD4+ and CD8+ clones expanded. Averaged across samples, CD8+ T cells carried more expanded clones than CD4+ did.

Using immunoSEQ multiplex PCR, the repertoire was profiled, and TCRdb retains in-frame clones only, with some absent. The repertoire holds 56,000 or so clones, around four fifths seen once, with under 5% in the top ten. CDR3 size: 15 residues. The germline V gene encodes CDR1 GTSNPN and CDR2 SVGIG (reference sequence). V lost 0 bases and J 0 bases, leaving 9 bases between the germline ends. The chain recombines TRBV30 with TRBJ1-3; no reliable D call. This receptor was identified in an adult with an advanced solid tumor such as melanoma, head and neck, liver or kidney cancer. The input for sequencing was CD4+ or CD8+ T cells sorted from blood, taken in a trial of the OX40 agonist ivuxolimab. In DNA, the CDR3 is TGTGCCTGGAGTGTAGCCAGGAGCTCTGGAAACACCATATATTTT. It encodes CAWSVARSSGNTIYF.